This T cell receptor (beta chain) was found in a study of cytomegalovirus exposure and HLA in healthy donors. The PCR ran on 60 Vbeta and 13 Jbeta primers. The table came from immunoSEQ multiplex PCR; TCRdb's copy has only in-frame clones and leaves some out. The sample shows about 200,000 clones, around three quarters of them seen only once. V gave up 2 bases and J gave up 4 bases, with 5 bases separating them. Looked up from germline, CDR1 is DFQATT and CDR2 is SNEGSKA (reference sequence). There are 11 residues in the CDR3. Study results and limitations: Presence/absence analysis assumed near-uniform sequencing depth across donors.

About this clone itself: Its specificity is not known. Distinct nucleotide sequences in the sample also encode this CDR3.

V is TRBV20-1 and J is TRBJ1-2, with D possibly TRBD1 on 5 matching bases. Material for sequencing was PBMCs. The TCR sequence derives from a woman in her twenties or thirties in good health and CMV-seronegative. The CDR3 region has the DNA TGCAGTGCTAGAACAGGCTATGGCTACACCTTC. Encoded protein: CSARTGYGYTF.